The 30 T cell receptor beta chains given below trace back to one sample, sequenced in a study of CD8+CD57+ T cells in acquired aplastic anemia. All patients picked for sequencing had shown, by flow cytometry, an expansion of CD8+CD57+ cells. Genomic DNA, serving as template, underwent TCR beta VDJ and CDR3 profiling. TCRdb ran MiXCR on the reads and lists one entry per CDR3 protein. The sample lists 150,000 or so distinct CDR3 sequences, roughly 49% occurring once. The sample taken for sequencing was sorted CD4+, CD8+, or CD8+CD57+ T cells (not recorded which) from PBMCs. These receptors were collected from a human donor with aplastic anemia.

The chain has TRBV2 and TRBJ1-1; 10 bases map to TRBD1. The CDR3 contains 14 residues. Germline V gene sequence: CDR1 SNHLY, CDR2 FYNNEI. Trimming cost V 7 bases and J 3 bases; bases outside gene matches: 5. This CDR3 is CASTWTGGYTEAFF. CDR3 in DNA: TGTGCCAGCACTTGGACAGGGGGGTACACTGAAGCTTTCTTT.

A word on this clonotype: The junction departs from the called germline gene at one end, perhaps through a read error. The V gene is TRBV7-9, the J gene TRBJ2-3; D might be TRBD2 (6 bases). Gene TRBJ2-5 matches the end of the DNA better, so the J call may be wrong. This CDR3 is built from 14 residues. Germline loops: CDR1 SEHNR, CDR2 FQNEAQ (reference sequence). The CDR3 spells CAGSLPGGLETQYF. The CDR3 nucleotides read TGTGCCGGCAGCTTGCCTGGGGGACTAGAGACCCAGTACTTC.

This clonotype was observed many times. The genes are TRBV7-9 and TRBJ2-2, with a weak D call TRBD2 (6 bases). From germline, CDR1 is SEHNR and CDR2 FQNEAQ (reference sequence). The CDR3 runs to 13 residues. V was pared by 6 bases and J by 7 bases, with 12 bases between. The CDR3 spells CASRNGTLGELFF. The CDR3 DNA reads TGTGCCAGCAGGAACGGGACTCTCGGGGAGCTGTTTTTT.

Remarks on this clonotype: This CDR3 fails to terminate in the conserved phenylalanine or tryptophan, so it likely reflects a read error. The chain joins TRBV3-1 to TRBJ2-5, with 9 bases identical to TRBD1. The germline V gene has CDR1 LGHDT and CDR2 YNNKEL (reference sequence). The CDR3 covers 16 residues. The V and J ends lost 4 bases and 5 bases, in that order; junction bases with no gene match: 11. The chain's CDR3 is CASSRNRDREMETQYS. The CDR3 nucleotides are TGTGCCAGCAGCCGGAACCGGGACAGGGAGATGGAGACCCAGTACTCC.

This clonotype was seen ten or more times. The genes are TRBV12-5 and TRBJ2-3, with D tentatively TRBD2 (6 bases). The germline CDR1 and CDR2 sequences are LGHNT and FRNRAP. The CDR3 length is 15 residues. Trimming stripped 6 bases from V and 0 bases from J, with 13 bases between. The CDR3 sequence: CASGTRGASTDTQYF. CDR3 nucleotide sequence: TGTGCTAGTGGCACGCGGGGCGCTAGCACAGATACGCAGTATTTT.

The chain uses TRBV20-1 and TRBJ2-2; 13 bases line up with TRBD2. V shed 2 bases, J shed 3 bases, and the junction held 3 bases outside the gene matches. There are 16 residues in the CDR3. CDR1 is DFQATT and CDR2 is SNEGSKA in the germline V gene (reference sequence). The CDR3 is CSARKLAGGDTGELFF. The CDR3 DNA follows: TGCAGTGCTAGAAAACTAGCGGGAGGGGACACCGGGGAGCTGTTTTTT.

This clonotype was counted a single time. The chain carries TRBV7-9 and TRBJ2-3; 7 bases are shared with TRBD1. V was pared by 4 bases and J by 4 bases, with 5 bases of the junction left unmatched. CDR3 length: 14 residues. Germline V lookup: CDR1 SEHNR, CDR2 FQNEAQ (reference sequence). Here the CDR3 DNA reads TGTGCCAGCAGCTCCTGGACAGGTTCAGATACGCAGTATTTT. Its protein is CASSSWTGSDTQYF.

The V call is TRBV12-3 or TRBV12-4, the J call TRBJ2-7, with 8 bases lining up with TRBD1. This CDR3 comprises 13 residues. With V trimmed by 6 bases and J by 5 bases, 6 bases remained unmatched. The CDR3 DNA sequence: TGTGCCAGCAGACGGACAGGGATCGACGAGCAGTACTTC. The encoded protein is CASRRTGIDEQYF.

This clonotype was counted at least ten times. This chain joins TRBV6-4 and TRBJ2-1; TRBD2 might be the D (6 bases). The germline V and J ends were trimmed by 0 bases and 8 bases, with 14 bases remaining between them. Germline V lookup: CDR1 MRHNA, CDR2 SNTAGT. This CDR3 region has 15 residues. CDR3 in DNA: TGTGCCAGCAGTGACTCCTCTAGCGACTCTTATGAGCAGTTCTTC. Encoded protein: CASSDSSSDSYEQFF.

The gene calls are TRBV2 and TRBJ1-6; tentatively, D is TRBD1 (6 bases). The CDR3 length is 15 residues. The germline V gene encodes CDR1 SNHLY and CDR2 FYNNEI. Trimming cost V 4 bases and J 4 bases, with 11 bases left between them. CDR3 loop: CASSAFQGYNSPLHF. DNA of the CDR3: TGTGCCAGCAGTGCTTTTCAGGGGTATAATTCACCCCTCCACTTT.

The J gene is TRBJ1-2, the V gene TRBV25-1; 8 bases map to TRBD1. Trimming cost V 5 bases and J 4 bases; bases outside gene matches: 6. Germline CDR1 is MGHDK and CDR2 is SYGVNS. The CDR3 spans 14 residues. The chain's CDR3 is CASSPSGGGYGYTF. The CDR3 bases are TGTGCCAGCAGTCCGTCAGGGGGCGGCTATGGCTACACCTTC.

This chain links TRBV15 with TRBJ1-1; D gene ambiguous. The CDR3 consists of 18 residues. Trimming pared 3 bases from V and 2 bases from J, leaving 22 bases between. Germline V lookup: CDR1 LNHNV, CDR2 YYDKDF (reference sequence). The CDR3 sequence: CATSSIPMQVHENTEAFF. In DNA, the CDR3 is TGTGCCACCAGCAGCATACCGATGCAGGTCCACGAAAACACTGAAGCTTTCTTT.

This clonotype was found many times. CDR3 in DNA: TGTGCCAGCAGCTTAGCCGCGCCAGCTAGACATCAAGAGACCCAGTACTTC. Translation gives CASSLAAPARHQETQYF. The genes are TRBV7-8 and TRBJ2-5; D not resolved. Trimming pared 0 bases from V and 2 bases from J, leaving 16 bases between. The CDR3 length is 17 residues. Germline assignment: CDR1 SGHVS and CDR2 FQNEAQ.

This clonotype was seen once. The genes are TRBV13 and TRBJ1-2; weak D call: TRBD1 (5 bases). V gave up 5 bases and J gave up 6 bases, with 10 bases separating them. This CDR3 region has 12 residues. Germline CDR1 reads PRHDT; CDR2 reads FYEKMQ (reference sequence). The CDR3 DNA reads TGTGCCAGCAGCCTCAGACAGCATGGCTACACCTTC. It is translated as CASSLRQHGYTF.

About this clonotype itself: The CDR3 carries no conserved terminal phenylalanine or tryptophan, so it likely arises from a read error. The chain links TRBV19 to TRBJ2-5, with 12 bases that match TRBD1. The CDR3 is 12 residues long. V shed 6 bases and J 7 bases; nucleotides not matched to a gene: 0. Per germline, CDR1 LNHDA and CDR2 SQIVND (reference sequence). The CDR3 reads CASRGQGATQYS. CDR3 in DNA: TGTGCCAGTAGGGGACAGGGGGCGACCCAGTACTCC.

This clonotype was detected only a few times. The rearrangement joins TRBV11-2 to TRBJ1-6; D gene unclear. Germline lookup yields CDR1 SGHAT and CDR2 FQNNGV. This CDR3 is 15 amino acids long. V gave up 5 bases and J gave up 6 bases, with 14 bases separating them. CDR3 bases: TGTGCCAGCAGCACCTCAGACGGACGTAATTCACCCCTCCACTTT. This sequence encodes CASSTSDGRNSPLHF.

Concerning this clonotype itself: This may be a read error: a much more frequent sequence differs by one nucleotide. This chain links TRBV7-9 with TRBJ1-1; D gene unclear. The germline V gene encodes CDR1 SEHNR and CDR2 FQNEAQ (reference sequence). V shed 1 base and J shed 8 bases, with 11 bases lying between them. This CDR3 is built from 13 residues. In DNA, the CDR3 is TGTGCCAGCAGCTTAGAGGCGGCAGGCGAAGCTTTCTTT. This encodes CASSLEAAGEAFF.

A note on this clonotype: A much larger clone sits a single nucleotide away, making a read error possible. The chain carries TRBV5-6 and TRBJ2-5; D remains unclear. This CDR3 comprises 15 residues. Germline V gives CDR1 SGHDT, CDR2 YYEEEE. The CDR3 DNA is TGTACCAGCAGCTTGGCCCCGGCCCCGGTAGAGACCCAGTACTTC. Amino acid sequence: CTSSLAPAPVETQYF.

This clonotype was observed many times. The genes are TRBV25-1 and TRBJ1-1; no clear D. CDR3 length: 12 amino acids. Per the germline V gene, CDR1 is MGHDK and CDR2 is SYGVNS. Trimming pared 2 bases from V and 1 base from J, leaving 2 bases between. The CDR3 DNA reads TGTGCCAGCAGTGAAGGGAACACTGAAGCTTTCTTT. The encoded protein is CASSEGNTEAFF.

This clonotype was seen at least ten times. The chain employs TRBV5-4 and TRBJ2-3; 7 bases agree with TRBD2. V trimming: 4 bases; J trimming: 6 bases; junction bases outside the gene matches: 23. The CDR3 sequence is 19 residues long. Germline CDR1 is SGHNT and CDR2 is YYREEE (reference sequence). The CDR3 region is CASSVPSGVQPGFGDTQYF. The CDR3 DNA follows: TGTGCCAGCAGCGTGCCGAGCGGGGTCCAGCCTGGGTTTGGGGATACGCAGTATTTT.

This clonotype was observed a single time. The V and J genes are TRBV10-3 and TRBJ1-5, with TRBD1 matching over 12 bases. The germline V gene has CDR1 ENHRY and CDR2 SYGVKD. V was pared by 11 bases and J by 3 bases, with 5 bases of the junction left unmatched. The CDR3 is 14 amino acids. DNA of the CDR3: TGTGCCTCCGGGACAGGGGGCAACAATCAGCCCCAGCATTTT. It translates to CASGTGGNNQPQHF.

The rearrangement uses TRBV6-1 and TRBJ2-7; possible D gene TRBD2, 6 bases. The CDR3 is 12 residues long. Trimming removed 6 bases at V and 7 bases at J, with 13 bases between. Germline V gives CDR1 MNHNS, CDR2 SASEGT. The CDR3 DNA reads as TGTGCCAGCAGCCGGGACTCGATTGAGCAGTACTTC. Its translation is CASSRDSIEQYF.

This chain uses TRBV20-1 with TRBJ2-7; D call uncertain. Trimming removed 6 bases at V and 3 bases at J, with 18 bases between. Germline V CDR1 and CDR2: DFQATT, SNEGSKA (reference sequence). The CDR3 consists of 14 residues. The CDR3 protein is CSASARVDRYEQYF. In DNA, the CDR3 is TGCAGTGCCAGCGCCCGCGTGGACCGCTACGAGCAGTACTTC.

On this clonotype: Since a much larger clone is just one base distant, this may be a read error. CDR3 residues: CASSQGAENEKLFF. The CDR3 DNA follows: TGCGCCAGCAGCCAGGGGGCAGAGAATGAAAAACTGTTTTTT. V is TRBV4-1 and J is TRBJ1-4; maybe TRBD1 (6 bases). In germline, CDR1 is MGHRA, CDR2 YSYEKL. Trimming took 3 bases from V and 5 from J, leaving 10 bases between them. The CDR3 is made up of 14 amino acids.

CDR3 in DNA: TGTGCCAGCAGCGAGGGGCCTGGAGGCCAGCCCCAGCATTTT. Amino acids: CASSEGPGGQPQHF. J is TRBJ1-5 and V is TRBV7-3; a weak D match, TRBD1 (5 bases). V was shortened by 5 bases and J by 7 bases, with 15 bases between the two germline ends. Germline lookup yields CDR1 SGHTA and CDR2 FQGTGA. CDR3 length: 14 amino acids.

V gene TRBV12-3 or TRBV12-4 combines with J gene TRBJ2-7; D may be TRBD1 or TRBD2 (5 bases each). The CDR3 totals 14 residues. The V and J ends lost 2 bases and 7 bases respectively, with 15 bases between them. CDR3 region: CASSLSLGVREQYF. CDR3 bases: TGTGCCAGCAGTTTATCTCTGGGGGTAAGGGAGCAGTACTTC.

This clonotype was observed a single time. The chain uses TRBV2 and TRBJ2-7; TRBD2 is a possible D gene (5 bases). The CDR3 extends over 13 amino acids. Trimming removed 4 bases at V and 3 bases at J, with 10 bases between. Per germline, CDR1 SNHLY and CDR2 FYNNEI. The CDR3: CASSGIANYEQYF. The CDR3 coding sequence is TGTGCCAGCAGTGGGATAGCGAACTACGAGCAGTACTTC.

This rearrangement joins TRBV9 to TRBJ2-5; no clear D gene. The germline V gene encodes CDR1 SGDLS and CDR2 YYNGEE. V shed 2 bases and J shed 7 bases, with 3 bases lying between them. The CDR3 runs 10 residues. The CDR3 DNA sequence: TGTGCCAGCAGCGTGGGGACCCAGTACTTC. Translated, it gives CASSVGTQYF.

There are many counts of this clonotype. CDR3 sequence: CASSAYSSGNTEAFF. Here the CDR3 DNA reads TGTGCCAGCAGCGCCTACTCTTCAGGGAACACTGAAGCTTTCTTT. The rearrangement links TRBV9 to TRBJ1-1; no firm D call. Germline-derived CDR1 and CDR2 are SGDLS and YYNGEE. The CDR3 is 15 residues long. V lost 3 bases to trimming and J lost 1 base, with 13 bases between them.

The chain combines TRBV2 with TRBJ2-3; D ambiguous. This CDR3 is built from 11 residues. CDR1 and CDR2 from the germline V gene are SNHLY and FYNNEI. V was clipped by 7 bases and J by 4 bases, with 6 bases between them. The CDR3 protein is CASTRADTQYF. CDR3 bases: TGTGCCAGCACACGAGCAGATACGCAGTATTTT.